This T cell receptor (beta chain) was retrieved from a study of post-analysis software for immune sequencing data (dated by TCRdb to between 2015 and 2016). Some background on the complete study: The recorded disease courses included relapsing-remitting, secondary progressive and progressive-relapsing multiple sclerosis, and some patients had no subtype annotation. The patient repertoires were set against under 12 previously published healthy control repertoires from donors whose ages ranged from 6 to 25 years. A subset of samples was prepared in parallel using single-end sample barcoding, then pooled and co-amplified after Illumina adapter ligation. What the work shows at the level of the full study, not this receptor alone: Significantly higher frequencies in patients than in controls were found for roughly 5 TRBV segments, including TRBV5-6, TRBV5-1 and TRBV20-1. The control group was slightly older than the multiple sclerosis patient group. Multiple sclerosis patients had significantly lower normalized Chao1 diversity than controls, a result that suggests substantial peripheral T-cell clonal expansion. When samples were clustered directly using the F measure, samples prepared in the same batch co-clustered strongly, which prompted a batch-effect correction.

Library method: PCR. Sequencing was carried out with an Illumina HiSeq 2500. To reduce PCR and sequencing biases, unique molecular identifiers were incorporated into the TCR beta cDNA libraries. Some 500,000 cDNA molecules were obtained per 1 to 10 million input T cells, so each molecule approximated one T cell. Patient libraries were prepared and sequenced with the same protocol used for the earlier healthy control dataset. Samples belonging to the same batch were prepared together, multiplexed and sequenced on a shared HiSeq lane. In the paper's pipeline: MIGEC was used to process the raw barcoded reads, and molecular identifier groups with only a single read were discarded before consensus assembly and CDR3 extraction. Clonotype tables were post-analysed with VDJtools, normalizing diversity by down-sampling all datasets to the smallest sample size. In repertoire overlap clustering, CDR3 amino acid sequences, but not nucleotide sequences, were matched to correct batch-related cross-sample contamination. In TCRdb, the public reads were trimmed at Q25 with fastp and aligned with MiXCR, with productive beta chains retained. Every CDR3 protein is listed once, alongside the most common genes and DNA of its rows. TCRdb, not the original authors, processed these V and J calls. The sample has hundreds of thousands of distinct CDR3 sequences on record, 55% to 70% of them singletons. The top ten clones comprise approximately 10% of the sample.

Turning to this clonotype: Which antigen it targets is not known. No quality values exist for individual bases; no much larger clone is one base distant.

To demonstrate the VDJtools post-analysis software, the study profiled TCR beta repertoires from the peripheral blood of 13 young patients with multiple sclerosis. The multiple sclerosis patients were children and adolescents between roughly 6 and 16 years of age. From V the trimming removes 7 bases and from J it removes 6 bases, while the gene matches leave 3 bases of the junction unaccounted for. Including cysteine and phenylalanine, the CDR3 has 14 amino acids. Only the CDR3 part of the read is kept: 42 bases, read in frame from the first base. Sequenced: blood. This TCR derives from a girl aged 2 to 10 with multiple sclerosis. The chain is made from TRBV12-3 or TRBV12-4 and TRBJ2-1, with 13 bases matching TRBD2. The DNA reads TGTGCCAGCAACCGACTAGCGGGAGGCAATGAGCAGTTCTTC. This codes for CASNRLAGGNEQFF.